Reported below is one T cell receptor beta chain. Original analysis: Reference gene primer amplification yielded estimated nucleated cell counts. The data were produced by immunoSEQ multiplex PCR, yet TCRdb's version contains in-frame clones alone and is incomplete. The V and J calls and clone size were taken over from that table, and D and trimming were inferred from the DNA. This repertoire shows roughly 220,000 clones, 65% to 85% found once; its top ten account for about 2.9%. This entry comes from a study of blood T cell repertoires in COVID-19. The sequenced material came from peripheral blood. This receptor was taken from a woman aged 25-40 years who had recovered from COVID-19.

The DNA for the CDR3 is TGCGCCAGCAGTGCGACAGGGATCGAAGCTTTCTTT. As protein: CASSATGIEAFF. The J gene is TRBJ1-1, the V gene TRBV10-1, with 7 bases lining up with TRBD1. The V and J ends lost 4 bases and 8 bases, in that order; junction bases with no gene match: 4. Germline V CDR1 and CDR2: WNHNN, SYGVQD (reference sequence). The CDR3 has 12 amino acids.